The 22 T cell receptor beta chains below were found in one sample sequenced in a study of PD-1 blockade in classical Hodgkin lymphoma. Specified time point: cycle 4 day 1 (C4D1), after around six weeks of nivolumab. Following autologous stem cell transplantation, relapse occurred in every patient, and exposure to brentuximab vedotin varied. Measured with immunoSEQ multiplex PCR; TCRdb has only the in-frame clones, and not every one. This sample has tens of thousands of clones, with approximately 77% found just once. The sample here was peripheral blood mononuclear cells (PBMCs), taken before the fourth cycle of nivolumab. The receptors here all came from a human donor with classical Hodgkin lymphoma.

The chain is built from TRBV9 and TRBJ2-2; the match to TRBD1 covers 7 bases. The CDR3 contains 14 residues. The V gene end was trimmed by 3 bases and the J gene end by 8 bases; junction bases not matched to a gene: 7. Germline assignment: CDR1 SGDLS and CDR2 YYNGEE. The CDR3 DNA is TGTGCCAGCAGCGCGTGGGACAGTCTAGGGGAGCTGTTTTTT. As protein: CASSAWDSLGELFF.

This chain links TRBV28 with TRBJ2-1; D unclear. V was trimmed by 4 bases and J by 4 bases, leaving 17 bases between them. The germline gives CDR1 MDHEN, CDR2 SYDVKM. The CDR3 is 16 amino acids. The CDR3, as DNA: TGTGCCAGCAGTTACTGGGGAACCTCTATTTACAATGAGCAGTTCTTC. This codes for CASSYWGTSIYNEQFF. The whole variable domain, remainder taken from reference TRBV28 and TRBJ2-1, is DVKVTQSSRYLVKRTGEKVFLECVQDMDHENMFWYRQDPGLGLRLIYFSYDVKMKEKGDIPEGYSVSREKKERFSLILESASTNQTSMYLCASSYWGTSIYNEQFFGPGTRLTVL.

The chain carries TRBV19 and TRBJ1-2; TRBD1 is a possible D gene (5 bases). Germline CDR1 is LNHDA and CDR2 is SQIVND (reference sequence). Between the trimmed V and J ends, which lost 6 bases and 4 bases, there was a span of 18 bases. The CDR3 extends over 15 amino acids. CDR3 loop: CASRQKRGDTYGYTF. The CDR3 coding sequence is TGTGCCAGTAGGCAAAAGAGGGGTGACACCTATGGCTACACCTTC.

The rearrangement uses TRBV6-5 and TRBJ1-3, with D possibly TRBD1 on 6 matching bases. The CDR3 runs 15 residues. V was pared by 5 bases and J by 4 bases, with 15 bases between. The germline V gene has CDR1 MNHEY and CDR2 SVGAGI. This CDR3 reads CASSKRGAYGNTIYF. The CDR3 region has the DNA TGTGCCAGCAGTAAGAGGGGGGCGTACGGAAACACCATATATTTT.

The chain links TRBV7-6 to TRBJ2-1, with 10 bases identical to TRBD2. The CDR3 is made up of 15 amino acids. With V trimmed by 3 bases and J by 7 bases, 6 bases remained unmatched. Germline CDR1 and CDR2: SGHVS and FNYEAQ. DNA for the CDR3: TGTGCCAGCAGCTTTCAAGCGGGGGGGTGGAATGAGCAGTTCTTC. Its translation: CASSFQAGGWNEQFF.

The CDR3, as DNA: TGTGCCAGCAGTGAAGTTCCCATAGCGGGAGAGAGACAGTTCTTC. Translation gives CASSEVPIAGERQFF. The V gene is TRBV2, the J gene TRBJ2-1; 9 bases align to TRBD2. From germline, CDR1 is SNHLY and CDR2 FYNNEI. The CDR3 loop spans 15 amino acids. V was clipped by 1 base and J by 13 bases; unmatched bases: 11.

The chain joins TRBV9 to TRBJ2-1; no definite D call. The CDR3 is 17 residues long. The V end lost 1 base, the J end lost 1 base, and 15 bases lay between the germline ends. Germline CDR1 is SGDLS and CDR2 is YYNGEE. The CDR3 bases are TGTGCCAGCAGCGTATCCCCAGCGAGCCTATCCTACAATGAGCAGTTCTTC. Translated: CASSVSPASLSYNEQFF.

CDR3 protein: CSVAPDRVGGELFF. The CDR3 region has the DNA TGCAGCGTTGCGCCCGACAGGGTTGGAGGGGAGCTGTTTTTT. The chain combines TRBV29-1 with TRBJ2-2; the match to TRBD1 covers 7 bases. With 4 bases clipped from V and 8 bases from J, the junction kept 10 bases outside the gene matches. Per germline, CDR1 SQVTM and CDR2 ANQGSEA. This CDR3 is 14 amino acids long.

The chain employs TRBV29-1 and TRBJ1-2; no reliable D call. V was shortened by 2 bases and J by 2 bases, with 12 bases between the two germline ends. CDR1 and CDR2 (germline): SQVTM, ANQGSEA. The CDR3 is made up of 14 amino acids. The CDR3, as DNA: TGCAGCGTTGAAAAGTACGGGGAAAACTATGGCTACACCTTC. Protein product: CSVEKYGENYGYTF.

V usage is TRBV7-2 and J usage is TRBJ2-7; the D gene is possibly TRBD2 (6 bases). With 1 base removed from V and 0 bases from J, the gap between germline ends came to 13 bases. Germline CDR1 is SGHTA and CDR2 is FQGNSA. CDR3 length: 16 residues. The CDR3 DNA reads TGTGCCAGCAGCTTAGTTGGGGGGTTTAGCTCCTACGAGCAGTACTTC. Encoded protein: CASSLVGGFSSYEQYF.

The chain links TRBV4-2 to TRBJ1-2, with no clear D. The V and J ends lost 3 bases and 0 bases respectively, with 11 bases between them. Germline CDR1 reads LGHNA; CDR2 reads YNFKEQ. There are 15 residues in the CDR3. In DNA form, the CDR3 reads TGTGCCAGCAGCCACGATCGGGCAGCTAACTATGGCTACACCTTC. Protein sequence: CASSHDRAANYGYTF.

CDR3 in amino acids: CASSTYTGVHEQYF. CDR3 DNA sequence: TGTGCCAGCAGCACTTATACAGGGGTCCACGAGCAGTACTTC. The V and J genes are TRBV7-8 and TRBJ2-7, with 7 bases fitting TRBD1. The CDR3 has 14 residues. Germline V gene sequence: CDR1 SGHVS, CDR2 FQNEAQ. V was clipped by 5 bases and J by 5 bases; unmatched bases: 9.

This clone was seen just once. The chain has TRBV6-1 and TRBJ1-5; 7 bases map to TRBD1. The germline CDR1 and CDR2 sequences are MNHNS and SASEGT. The CDR3 is 13 residues long. Germline trimming cut 5 bases from V and 4 bases from J; bases unmatched to any gene: 2. CDR3 DNA: TGTGCCAGCAGTAGACAGGGTAATCAGCCCCAGCATTTT. It encodes CASSRQGNQPQHF.

The chain combines TRBV19 with TRBJ1-5, with a possible D match to TRBD1 (6 bases). The CDR3 contains 13 residues. Looked up from germline, CDR1 is LNHDA and CDR2 is SQIVND (reference sequence). V gave up 10 bases and J gave up 4 bases, with 14 bases separating them. In nucleotides, the CDR3 is TGTGCCACACAACGACAGGAGAATCAGCCCCAGCATTTT. Translation: CATQRQENQPQHF.

V usage is TRBV7-3 and J usage is TRBJ1-2; D might be TRBD1 (6 bases). V gave up 0 bases and J gave up 1 base, with 12 bases separating them. Germline CDR1 SGHTA, CDR2 FQGTGA. The CDR3 extends over 16 amino acids. CDR3 in amino acids: CASSLTYRDNNYGYTF. The DNA of the CDR3 is TGTGCCAGCAGCTTAACGTACAGGGACAATAACTATGGCTACACCTTC.

This clone was observed a few times. This chain joins TRBV5-5 and TRBJ2-2; the D is unclear. The CDR3 has 13 amino acids. Trimming stripped 5 bases from V and 6 bases from J, with 11 bases between. CDR1 is SGHKS, CDR2 YYEKEE, per germline (reference sequence). The CDR3: CASRWTAPGELFF. CDR3 DNA: TGTGCCAGCAGGTGGACCGCCCCCGGGGAGCTGTTTTTT.

The J gene is TRBJ2-1, the V gene TRBV2; 9 bases fit TRBD1. Germline loops: CDR1 SNHLY, CDR2 FYNNEI. V shed 7 bases, J shed 6 bases, and the junction held 7 bases outside the gene matches. The length of the CDR3 is 14 residues. The CDR3 DNA reads as TGTGCCAGCATCCGGGACAGGGCGGGCAATGAGCAGTTCTTC. This encodes CASIRDRAGNEQFF.

This chain uses TRBV9 with TRBJ2-6, with TRBD1 matching over 9 bases. J lost 3 bases, V lost 4 bases, and 8 bases had no gene match. CDR1 and CDR2 from the germline V gene are SGDLS and YYNGEE. This CDR3 comprises 17 residues. CDR3 nucleotides: TGTGCCAGCAGCCCCCGGACAGGGGCTAATGGGGCCAACGTCCTGACTTTC. This sequence encodes CASSPRTGANGANVLTF.

To note about this clone: One junction end does not reproduce the germline sequence, and a read error may be involved. The sample has other DNA sequences that encode this CDR3 too. CDR3: CASSESGYGYTF. CDR3 coding DNA: TGTGCCAGCAGTGAATCGGGGTATGGATACACCTTC. J is TRBJ1-2 and V is TRBV2; D gene ambiguous. The CDR3 has 12 amino acids. Germline values: CDR1 SNHLY, CDR2 FYNNEI.

This chain links TRBV4-3 with TRBJ1-1; the D is unclear. The CDR3 spans 13 residues. CDR1 and CDR2 from the germline V gene are LGHNA and YSLEER. Deletions cut 3 bases from V and 0 bases from J, with 5 bases between. The DNA of the CDR3 is TGCGCCAGCAGCCATGGAGTGAACACTGAAGCTTTCTTT. Amino acid sequence: CASSHGVNTEAFF.

V gene TRBV6-6 combines with J gene TRBJ2-1, with D maybe TRBD2 (6 bases). From germline, CDR1 is MNHNY and CDR2 SVGAGI (reference sequence). The V end was cut by 2 bases, the J end by 6 bases, with 14 bases between. CDR3 length equals 15 residues. The CDR3 nucleotides are TGTGCCAGCAGTTACGCCCCGGGAGCGATCAATGAGCAGTTCTTC. This encodes CASSYAPGAINEQFF.

The V gene is TRBV4-2, the J gene TRBJ1-2, with TRBD1 as a possible D gene (5 bases). Germline V gene data show CDR1 as LGHNA and CDR2 as YNFKEQ. CDR3 length: 16 amino acids. V lost 0 bases, J lost 4 bases, and 15 bases lay in between. The CDR3 protein is CASSQDLGGNSYGYTF. The CDR3 DNA follows: TGTGCCAGCAGCCAAGATCTGGGGGGAAATAGCTATGGCTACACCTTC.